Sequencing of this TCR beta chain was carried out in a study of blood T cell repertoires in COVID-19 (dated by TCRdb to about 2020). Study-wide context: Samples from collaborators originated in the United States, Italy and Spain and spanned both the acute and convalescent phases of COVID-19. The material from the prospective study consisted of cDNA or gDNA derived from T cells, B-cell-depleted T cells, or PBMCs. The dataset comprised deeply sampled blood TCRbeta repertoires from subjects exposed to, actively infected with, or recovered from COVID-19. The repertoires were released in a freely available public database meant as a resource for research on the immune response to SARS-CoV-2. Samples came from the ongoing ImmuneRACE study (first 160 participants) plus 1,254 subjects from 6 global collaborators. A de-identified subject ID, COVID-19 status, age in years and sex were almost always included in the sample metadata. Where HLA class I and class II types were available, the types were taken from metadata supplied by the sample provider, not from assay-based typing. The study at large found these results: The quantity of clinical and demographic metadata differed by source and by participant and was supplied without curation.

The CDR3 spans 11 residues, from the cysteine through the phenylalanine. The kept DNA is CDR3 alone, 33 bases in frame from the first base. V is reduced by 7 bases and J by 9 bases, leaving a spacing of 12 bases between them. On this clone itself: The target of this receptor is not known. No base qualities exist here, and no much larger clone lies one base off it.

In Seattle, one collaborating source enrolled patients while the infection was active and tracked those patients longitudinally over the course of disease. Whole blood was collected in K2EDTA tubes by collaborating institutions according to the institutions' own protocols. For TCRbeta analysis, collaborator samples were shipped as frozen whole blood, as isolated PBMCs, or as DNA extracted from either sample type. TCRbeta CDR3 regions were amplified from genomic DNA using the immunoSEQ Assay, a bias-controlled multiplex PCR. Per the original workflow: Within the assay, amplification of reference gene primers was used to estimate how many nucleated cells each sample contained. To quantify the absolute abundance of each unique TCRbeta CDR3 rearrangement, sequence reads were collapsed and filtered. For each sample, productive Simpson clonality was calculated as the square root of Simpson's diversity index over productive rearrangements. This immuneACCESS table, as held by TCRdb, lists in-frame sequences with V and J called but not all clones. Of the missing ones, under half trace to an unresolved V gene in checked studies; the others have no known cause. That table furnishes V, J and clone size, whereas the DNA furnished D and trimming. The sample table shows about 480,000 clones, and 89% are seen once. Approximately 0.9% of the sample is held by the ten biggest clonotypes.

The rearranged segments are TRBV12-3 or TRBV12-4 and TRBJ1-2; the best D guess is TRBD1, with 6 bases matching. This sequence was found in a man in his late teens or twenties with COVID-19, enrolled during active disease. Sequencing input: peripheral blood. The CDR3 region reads CASTTGHRYTF. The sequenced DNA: TGTGCCAGCACCACGGGACATCGCTACACCTTC.